This record concerns one T cell receptor (beta chain) sequence. Its antigen is undetermined. From germline, CDR1 is LNHNV and CDR2 YYDKDF (reference sequence). V lost 5 bases and J lost 9, with 14 bases in between. The CDR3 is 13 residues long. This record belongs to a study of beta chain features in type 1 diabetes. The isolated RNA, all of it, was reverse transcribed, so expressed TCRB transcripts were what got sequenced. Measured with immunoSEQ multiplex PCR; TCRdb has only the in-frame clones, and not every one. The data contain approximately 150,000 clones, roughly 10% of them singletons. Points from the study as a whole: Shortening of TCRB CDR3s, moderate but significant, appeared in all four CD4+ subsets of Type 1 diabetes patients.

V and J are TRBV15 and TRBJ2-1; perhaps TRBD2 as D (6 bases). Sample: central memory CD4+ T cells from blood. The sequence was collected from a young man with type 1 diabetes. CDR3 sequence reads: CATSGGLYFEQFF. The CDR3 DNA is TGTGCCACCAGCGGGGGACTGTATTTTGAGCAGTTCTTC.